The clone carrying this T cell receptor (beta chain) turned up a few times. The antigen is unknown. Time point defined: patch test 2, 6 weeks after DPC sensitization. Specified treatment: therapeutic diphenylcyclopropenone sensitization with weekly scalp DPC. The CDR3 has 14 amino acids. Germline assignment: CDR1 DFQATT and CDR2 SNEGSKA (reference sequence). The V end was cut by 6 bases, the J end by 7 bases, with 22 bases between. Library construction involved attaching unique molecular identifiers to individual cDNA molecules, which allowed quantitative, reproducible TCR counting. TCRdb reprocessed the RACE reads via MiXCR and lists one record per CDR3 protein. Of just over 350,000 distinct CDR3 sequences in the sample, more than 5% were seen once. This entry belongs to a study of human T cells and chemical hapten exposure. Overall study: Investigators sensitized around 2 cm by around 2 cm of upper inner arm skin with 2% DPC. Patients were mainly female, each with alopecia areata, totalis or universalis.

Study results and limitations: A positive correlation with patch test score was shown by PT1 expanded TCR counts.

The chain employs TRBV20-1 and TRBJ2-7; either TRBD1 or TRBD2 may supply D (5 bases each). The material sequenced was whole blood, taken in connection with sensitization to the hapten diphenylcyclopropenone (DPC). This TCR derives from a woman aged 18-29 years with alopecia areata. Some clones in this sample may be carry-over from other donors' samples. CDR3 nucleotide sequence: TGCAGTGCGGCTCGGGGCAGTGGATTGAGGGAGCAGTACTTC. Translated, it gives CSAARGSGLREQYF.